This TCR beta chain appears in the sequencing data of a study of regulatory T cells in long-lasting Graves disease. Trimming took off 6 bases at V and 6 bases at J, with 16 bases between the two ends. The CDR3 extends over 13 amino acids. The germline CDR1 and CDR2 sequences are DFQATT and SNEGSKA (reference sequence). This clonotype was picked up a small number of times. The time point is: newly diagnosed GD, antithyroid drugs for less than 3 months. PBMC RNA was the source of the TCR library. Building the TCR beta libraries relied on iRepertoire HTBI primers, and CDR3 regions underwent Arm-PCR. TCRdb reprocessed the multiplex PCR reads with MiXCR, giving one entry per CDR3 protein. In the table there are 440,000 or so distinct CDR3 sequences, more than 12% of which are singletons. These sequences were also reported in another study, on T cells in Graves' hyperthyroidism and ophthalmopathy. That investigation notes: Not enrolled were patients with uncontrolled infection, other autoimmune disease, pregnancy or lactation.

The clonotype was recovered from a woman aged 30 to 39 with Graves disease. Sequences were derived from peripheral blood mononuclear cells (PBMCs), sampled at new diagnosis, from a patient treated with antithyroid drugs. V usage is TRBV20-1 and J usage is TRBJ2-3; D is possibly TRBD2 (6 bases). The CDR3 loop reads CSAEPPAGDTQYF. As DNA, the CDR3 is TGCAGTGCAGAACCACCGGCGGGGGATACGCAGTATTTT.